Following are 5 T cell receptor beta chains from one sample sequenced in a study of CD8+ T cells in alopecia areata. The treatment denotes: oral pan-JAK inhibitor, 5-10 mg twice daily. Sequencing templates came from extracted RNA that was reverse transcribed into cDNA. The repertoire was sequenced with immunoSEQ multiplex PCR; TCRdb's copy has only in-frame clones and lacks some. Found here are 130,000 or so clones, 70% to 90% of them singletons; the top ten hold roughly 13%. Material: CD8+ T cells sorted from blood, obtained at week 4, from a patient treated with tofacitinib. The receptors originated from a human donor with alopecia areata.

CDR3 in amino acids: CASSGLLAGGPYEQYF. The CDR3 DNA reads as TGTGCCAGCAGTGGGTTACTAGCGGGAGGGCCCTACGAGCAGTACTTC. V usage is TRBV25-1 and J usage is TRBJ2-7, with TRBD2 matching over 13 bases. Germline V gene lookup returns CDR1 MGHDK and CDR2 SYGVNS. The CDR3 spans 16 residues. J gave up 2 bases and V 4 bases, and 5 bases lay outside the gene matches.

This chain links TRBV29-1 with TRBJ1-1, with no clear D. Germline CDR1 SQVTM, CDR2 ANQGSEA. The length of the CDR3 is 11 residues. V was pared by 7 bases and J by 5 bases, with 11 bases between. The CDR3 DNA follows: TGCAGCGCCCCAGAGGTGACTGAAGCTTTCTTT. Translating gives CSAPEVTEAFF.

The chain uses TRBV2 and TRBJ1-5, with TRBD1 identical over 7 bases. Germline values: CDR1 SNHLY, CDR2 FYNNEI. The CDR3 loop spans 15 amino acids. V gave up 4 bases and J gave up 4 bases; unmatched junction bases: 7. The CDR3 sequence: CASSGLGQPNQPQHF. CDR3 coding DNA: TGTGCCAGCAGTGGTCTGGGACAGCCAAATCAGCCCCAGCATTTT.

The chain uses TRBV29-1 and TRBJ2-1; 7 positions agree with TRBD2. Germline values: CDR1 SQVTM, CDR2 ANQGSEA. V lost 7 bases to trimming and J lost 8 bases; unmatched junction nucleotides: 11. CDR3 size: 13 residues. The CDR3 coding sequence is TGCAGCGGGGGGACTAACCCCGGTGATGAGCAGTTCTTC. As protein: CSGGTNPGDEQFF.

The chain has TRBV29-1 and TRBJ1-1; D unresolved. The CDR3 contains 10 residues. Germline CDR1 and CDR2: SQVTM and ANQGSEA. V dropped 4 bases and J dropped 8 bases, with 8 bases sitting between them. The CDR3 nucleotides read TGCAGCGTTGTCTTGTCAGAAGCTTTCTTT. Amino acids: CSVVLSEAFF.